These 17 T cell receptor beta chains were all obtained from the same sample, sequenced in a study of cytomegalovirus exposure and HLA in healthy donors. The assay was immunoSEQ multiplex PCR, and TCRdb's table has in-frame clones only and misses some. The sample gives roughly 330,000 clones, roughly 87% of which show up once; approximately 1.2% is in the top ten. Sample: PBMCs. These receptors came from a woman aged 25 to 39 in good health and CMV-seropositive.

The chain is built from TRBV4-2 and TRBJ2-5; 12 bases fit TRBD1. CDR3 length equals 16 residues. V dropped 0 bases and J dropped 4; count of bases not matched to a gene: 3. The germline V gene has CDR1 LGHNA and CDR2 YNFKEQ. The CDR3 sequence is CASSQEGQGAGETQYF. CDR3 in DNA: TGTGCCAGCAGCCAAGAGGGACAGGGGGCTGGAGAGACCCAGTACTTC.

The CDR3 reads CASSFVLGERQANYGYTF. DNA for the CDR3: TGTGCCAGCAGTTTTGTTCTTGGCGAAAGACAGGCTAACTATGGCTACACCTTC. V is TRBV28 and J is TRBJ1-2, with a possible D match to TRBD1 (6 bases). The CDR3 has 18 amino acids. With 3 bases removed from V and 0 bases from J, the gap between germline ends came to 20 bases. Per the germline V gene, CDR1 is MDHEN and CDR2 is SYDVKM.

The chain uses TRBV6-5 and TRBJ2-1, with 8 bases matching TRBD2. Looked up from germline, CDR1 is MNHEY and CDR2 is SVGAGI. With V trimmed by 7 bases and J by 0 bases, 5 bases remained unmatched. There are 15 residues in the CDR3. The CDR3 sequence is CASNRGGSSYNEQFF. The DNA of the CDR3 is TGTGCCAGCAATCGGGGGGGGAGCTCCTACAATGAGCAGTTCTTC.

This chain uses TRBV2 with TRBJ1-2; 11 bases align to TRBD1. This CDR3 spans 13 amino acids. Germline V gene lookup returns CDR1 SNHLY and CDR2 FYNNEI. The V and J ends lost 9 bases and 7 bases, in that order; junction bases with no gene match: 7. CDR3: CASGQGAGLGYTF. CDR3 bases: TGTGCCAGTGGACAGGGGGCCGGTCTTGGCTACACCTTC.

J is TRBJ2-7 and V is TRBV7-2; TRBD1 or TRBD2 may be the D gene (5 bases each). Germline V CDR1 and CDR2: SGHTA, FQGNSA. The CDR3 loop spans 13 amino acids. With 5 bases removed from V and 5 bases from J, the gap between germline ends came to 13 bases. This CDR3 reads CASSQRGVNEQYF. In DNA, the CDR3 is TGTGCCAGCAGCCAAAGAGGGGTGAACGAGCAGTACTTC.

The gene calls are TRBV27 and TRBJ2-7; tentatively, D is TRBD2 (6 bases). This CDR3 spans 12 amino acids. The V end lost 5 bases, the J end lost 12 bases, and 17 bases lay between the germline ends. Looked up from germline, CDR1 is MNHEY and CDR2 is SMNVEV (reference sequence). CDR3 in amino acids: CASSPRDSFWYF. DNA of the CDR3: TGTGCCAGCAGTCCCAGGGACTCCTTCTGGTACTTC.

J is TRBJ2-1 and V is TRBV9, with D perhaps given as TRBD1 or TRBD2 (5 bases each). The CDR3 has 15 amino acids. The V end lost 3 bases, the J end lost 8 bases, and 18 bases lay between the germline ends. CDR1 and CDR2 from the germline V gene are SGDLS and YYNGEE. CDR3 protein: CASSDTSGPHYEQFF. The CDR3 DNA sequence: TGTGCCAGCAGCGACACATCGGGACCCCATTATGAGCAGTTCTTC.

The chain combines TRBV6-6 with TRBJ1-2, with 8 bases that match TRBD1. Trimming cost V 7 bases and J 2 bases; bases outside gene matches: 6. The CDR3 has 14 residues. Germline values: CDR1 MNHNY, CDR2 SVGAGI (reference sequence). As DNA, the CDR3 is TGTGCCAGCATTCTCGGGACAGGCAACTATGGCTACACCTTC. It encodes CASILGTGNYGYTF.

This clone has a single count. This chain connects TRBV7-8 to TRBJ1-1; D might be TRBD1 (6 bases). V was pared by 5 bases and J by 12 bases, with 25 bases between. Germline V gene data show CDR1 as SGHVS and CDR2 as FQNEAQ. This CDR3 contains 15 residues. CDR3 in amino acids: CASSNTVPQGRVSFF. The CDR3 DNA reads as TGTGCCAGCAGCAATACAGTACCGCAGGGGAGAGTGTCTTTCTTT.

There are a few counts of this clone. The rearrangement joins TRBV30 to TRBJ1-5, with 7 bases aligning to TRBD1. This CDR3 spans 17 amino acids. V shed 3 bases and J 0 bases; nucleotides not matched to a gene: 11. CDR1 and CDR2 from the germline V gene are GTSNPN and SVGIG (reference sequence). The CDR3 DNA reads TGTGCCTGGAGAACGGGACAGCCTCCTTATAGCAATCAGCCCCAGCATTTT. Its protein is CAWRTGQPPYSNQPQHF.

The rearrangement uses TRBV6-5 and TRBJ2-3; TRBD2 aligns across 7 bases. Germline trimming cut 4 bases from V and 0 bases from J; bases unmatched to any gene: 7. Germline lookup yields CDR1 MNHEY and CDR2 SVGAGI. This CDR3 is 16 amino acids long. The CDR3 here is CASSSQLAWSTDTQYF. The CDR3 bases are TGTGCCAGCAGTTCCCAACTAGCGTGGAGCACAGATACGCAGTATTTT.

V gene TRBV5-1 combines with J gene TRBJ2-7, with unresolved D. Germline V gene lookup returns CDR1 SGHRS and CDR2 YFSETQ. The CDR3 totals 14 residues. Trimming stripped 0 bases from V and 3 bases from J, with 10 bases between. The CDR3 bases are TGCGCCAGCAGCTTGGATGGCAGGTTCTACGAGCAGTACTTC. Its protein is CASSLDGRFYEQYF.

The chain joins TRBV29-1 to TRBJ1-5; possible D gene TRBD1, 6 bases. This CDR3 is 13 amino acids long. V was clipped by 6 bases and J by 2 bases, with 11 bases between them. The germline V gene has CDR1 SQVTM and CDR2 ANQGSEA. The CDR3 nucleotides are TGCAGCGTGGGCCCAGGGGGCAATCAGCCCCAGCATTTT. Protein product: CSVGPGGNQPQHF.

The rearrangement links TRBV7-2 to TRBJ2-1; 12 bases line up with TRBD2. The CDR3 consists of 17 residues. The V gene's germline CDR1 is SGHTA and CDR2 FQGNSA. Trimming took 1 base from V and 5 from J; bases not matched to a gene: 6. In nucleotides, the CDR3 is TGTGCCAGCAGCTTAGGATCTAGCGGGAGGGGCAACAATGAGCAGTTCTTC. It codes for CASSLGSSGRGNNEQFF.

The CDR3 coding sequence is TGTGCCAGTAGAGGACTAGACCAAGAGACCCAGTACTTC. Residues: CASRGLDQETQYF. This chain uses TRBV19 with TRBJ2-5, with TRBD2 identical over 7 bases. Germline V gene sequence: CDR1 LNHDA, CDR2 SQIVND (reference sequence). This CDR3 region has 13 residues. Germline trimming cut 6 bases from V and 0 bases from J; bases unmatched to any gene: 1.

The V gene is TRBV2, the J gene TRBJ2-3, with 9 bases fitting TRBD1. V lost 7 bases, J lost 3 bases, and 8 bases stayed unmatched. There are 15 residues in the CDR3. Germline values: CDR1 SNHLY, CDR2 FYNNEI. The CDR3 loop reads CASTLTGQGTDTQYF. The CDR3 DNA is TGTGCCAGCACCCTGACGGGACAGGGAACAGATACGCAGTATTTT.

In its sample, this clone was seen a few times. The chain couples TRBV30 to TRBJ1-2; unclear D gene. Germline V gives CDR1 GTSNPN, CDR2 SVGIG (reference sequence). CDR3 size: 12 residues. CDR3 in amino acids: CVGVGEDYGYTF. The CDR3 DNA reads TGTGTGGGCGTGGGCGAAGACTATGGCTACACCTTC.